The T cell receptor (beta chain) described here comes from a study of blood T cells in healthy people across ages. Notes on the study in general: Naive and antigen-experienced cells could not be conclusively compared, given unsorted PBMCs.

The authors ran a second PCR of roughly 6 to 11 cycles using a sample-barcoded 5' primer and a J-beta primer mix. TCRdb reprocessed the 5' RACE reads with MiXCR, giving one entry per CDR3 protein. The sample holds 1.8 million or so distinct CDR3 sequences; about 39% are singletons and the top ten take roughly 24%. Looked up from germline, CDR1 is SGHRS and CDR2 is YFSETQ. V gave up 3 bases and J gave up 2 bases, with 11 bases separating them. The CDR3 totals 14 residues. PBMCs were isolated at a quantity of at least 6 million per sample. As to this clonotype: Its antigen is undetermined.

This TCR came from a human donor in good health. This chain uses TRBV5-1 with TRBJ2-5; D is tentatively TRBD1 or TRBD2 (5 bases each). The specimen sequenced was blood. In DNA form, the CDR3 reads TGCGCCAGCAGCTCCCCGGGACGGCAAGAGACCCAGTACTTC. It translates to CASSSPGRQETQYF.